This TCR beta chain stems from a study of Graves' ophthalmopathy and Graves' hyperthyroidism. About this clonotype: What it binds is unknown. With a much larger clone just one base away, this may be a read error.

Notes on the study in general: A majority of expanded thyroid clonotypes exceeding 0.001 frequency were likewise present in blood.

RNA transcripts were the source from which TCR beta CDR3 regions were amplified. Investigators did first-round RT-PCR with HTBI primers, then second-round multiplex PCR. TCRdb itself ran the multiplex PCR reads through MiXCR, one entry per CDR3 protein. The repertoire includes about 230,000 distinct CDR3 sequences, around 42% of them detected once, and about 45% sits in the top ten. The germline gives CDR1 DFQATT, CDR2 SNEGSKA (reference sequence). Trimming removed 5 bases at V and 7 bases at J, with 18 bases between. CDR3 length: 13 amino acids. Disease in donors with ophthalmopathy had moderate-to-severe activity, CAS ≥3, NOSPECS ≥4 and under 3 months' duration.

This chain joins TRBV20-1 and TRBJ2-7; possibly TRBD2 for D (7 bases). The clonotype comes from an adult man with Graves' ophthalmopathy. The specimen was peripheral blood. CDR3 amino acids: CSARGGLYNEQYF. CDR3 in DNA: TGCAGTGCTCGCGGGGGCCTATACAATGAGCAGTACTTC.